What follows are 20 T cell receptor beta chains derived from one specimen sequenced in a study of T cell repertoires in cytomegalovirus infection. Each CDR3 protein is one row after TCRdb ran MiXCR on the reads. The sample records 290,000 or so distinct CDR3 sequences, roughly a tenth being singletons. Sequenced input: PBMCs. The receptors stem from a human donor in good health (CMV status not recorded). Some clones in this sample may be carry-over from other donors' samples.

In this sample, this clonotype turned up many times. The gene calls are TRBV20-1 and TRBJ2-1; 7 bases are shared with TRBD2. The CDR3 runs 14 residues. CDR1 DFQATT and CDR2 SNEGSKA come from the germline V gene (reference sequence). The V and J ends lost 2 bases and 4 bases, in that order; junction bases with no gene match: 5. CDR3 loop: CSARSSGPYNEQFF. For the CDR3, the DNA is TGCAGTGCTAGATCTAGCGGTCCGTACAATGAGCAGTTCTTC.

This clonotype was seen ten or more times. The V call is TRBV7-2, the J call TRBJ2-3; 9 bases line up with TRBD1. This CDR3 is 15 amino acids long. After removal of 3 bases from V and 3 bases from J, the junction contained 4 bases not matched to a gene. CDR1 and CDR2 from the germline V gene are SGHTA and FQGNSA. The chain's CDR3 is CASSFTGGLTDTQYF. For the CDR3, the DNA is TGTGCCAGCAGCTTCACAGGGGGCTTGACAGATACGCAGTATTTT.

This clonotype showed up just a few times. The rearrangement links TRBV29-1 to TRBJ2-6; TRBD2 is a possible D gene (6 bases). CDR1 and CDR2 (germline): SQVTM, ANQGSEA. V was cut by 4 bases and J by 3 bases, with 10 bases left in between. This CDR3 spans 14 amino acids. The CDR3 DNA sequence: TGCAGCGTTGGGAGGGAGAGTGGGGCCAACGTCCTGACTTTC. Amino acids: CSVGRESGANVLTF.

V gene TRBV6-5 combines with J gene TRBJ1-1; D remains unclear. The V gene lost 6 bases and the J gene lost 3 bases, with 11 bases spanning the gap. The germline V gene has CDR1 MNHEY and CDR2 SVGAGI. This CDR3 has 13 residues. For the CDR3, the DNA is TGTGCCAGCAGACTCCTGGGCTACACTGAAGCTTTCTTT. Translating gives CASRLLGYTEAFF.

This clonotype showed up many times. V and J are TRBV6-2 or TRBV6-3 and TRBJ1-2; D is unresolved. CDR1 MNHEY and CDR2 SVGEGT come from the germline V gene. Trimming stripped 0 bases from V and 1 base from J, with 12 bases between. The CDR3 sequence is 16 residues long. CDR3 sequence (DNA): TGTGCCAGCAGTTACTCGATCAGTTCCGGTAACTATGGCTACACCTTC. Residues: CASSYSISSGNYGYTF.

This clonotype was seen repeatedly, ten times or more. V gene TRBV7-2 combines with J gene TRBJ1-5, with TRBD1 matching over 7 bases. The CDR3 contains 15 residues. The germline CDR1 and CDR2 sequences are SGHTA and FQGNSA. With V trimmed by 5 bases and J by 9 bases, 13 bases remained unmatched. The CDR3 loop reads CASSLGTVSSWPQHF. The CDR3 DNA reads as TGTGCCAGCAGCCTGGGGACAGTCTCATCTTGGCCCCAGCATTTT.

This clonotype was detected ten times or more. The chain is built from TRBV20-1 and TRBJ2-5; either TRBD1 or TRBD2 may fit D (7 bases each). V was pared by 3 bases and J by 1 base, with 18 bases between. In germline, CDR1 is DFQATT, CDR2 SNEGSKA (reference sequence). The CDR3 totals 16 residues. The CDR3, as DNA: TGCAGTGCTAGTTCCTCCAGGGGGGGAACCCAAGAGACCCAGTACTTC. This translates into CSASSSRGGTQETQYF.

At least ten counts were recorded for this clonotype. The rearrangement uses TRBV4-2 and TRBJ2-4; TRBD1 matches 9 bases. Losses at the gene ends were 4 bases for V and 5 bases for J; bases not matched to a gene: 3. Germline CDR1 is LGHNA and CDR2 is YNFKEQ. The CDR3 spans 14 residues. CDR3 bases: TGTGCCAGCAGCCCCCGGGACAGGGAAAACATTCAGTACTTC. This gives the protein CASSPRDRENIQYF.

Regarding this clonotype: A much bigger clone sits one base away, suggesting this may be a read error. V and J are TRBV29-1 and TRBJ2-3, with 8 positions matching TRBD1. Germline assignment: CDR1 SQVTM and CDR2 ANQGSEA. The length of the CDR3 is 13 residues. CDR3 in amino acids: CSVAGQGEDMQYF. The CDR3 DNA follows: TGCAGCGTTGCCGGACAGGGTGAAGATATGCAGTATTTT.

At least ten counts were recorded for this clonotype. The genes are TRBV7-6 and TRBJ1-1, with D perhaps TRBD1 (5 bases). The CDR3 extends over 14 amino acids. Per the germline V gene, CDR1 is SGHVS and CDR2 is FNYEAQ. Trimming took 4 bases from V and 5 from J, leaving 14 bases between them. This chain's CDR3 is CASSSMGGRTEAFF. DNA of the CDR3: TGTGCCAGCAGCTCCATGGGGGGGAGGACTGAAGCTTTCTTT.

This clonotype was counted many times. V gene TRBV28 combines with J gene TRBJ1-6, with D unclear. This CDR3 has 14 amino acids. V dropped 3 bases and J dropped 4 bases, with 7 bases sitting between them. Germline CDR1 is MDHEN and CDR2 is SYDVKM. The CDR3 region has the DNA TGTGCCAGCAGTTTTCACGGATATAATTCACCCCTCCACTTT. It translates to CASSFHGYNSPLHF.

In this sample, this clonotype turned up many times. V is TRBV18 and J is TRBJ2-1; 9 bases fit TRBD1. V shed 4 bases and J 2 bases; nucleotides not matched to a gene: 15. The CDR3 covers 19 residues. Germline CDR1 is KGHSH and CDR2 is LQKENI. CDR3 bases: TGTGCCAGCTCACTTTGGACCCGGGACAGGGCGGAGACCTACAATGAGCAGTTCTTC. Encoded protein: CASSLWTRDRAETYNEQFF. Based on the CDR3 plus reference TRBV18 and TRBJ2-1, the full variable domain is NAGVMQNPRHLVRRRGQEARLRCSPMKGHSHVYWYRQLPEEGLKFMVYLQKENIIDESGMPKERFSAEFPKEGPSILRIQQVVRGDSAAYFCASSLWTRDRAETYNEQFFGPGTRLTVL.

This clonotype was recorded many times. V is TRBV28 and J is TRBJ2-1; possibly TRBD2 for D (7 bases). The CDR3 is 16 amino acids. V lost 2 bases and J lost 4, with 15 bases in between. CDR1 MDHEN and CDR2 SYDVKM come from the germline V gene. CDR3 sequence reads: CASSLRRGGTYNEQFF. The CDR3 DNA reads as TGTGCCAGCAGTTTACGTAGGGGGGGGACTTACAATGAGCAGTTCTTC.

This clonotype was counted only a few times. The chain couples TRBV20-1 to TRBJ2-2, with D tentatively TRBD1 or TRBD2 (5 bases each). Deletions cut 3 bases from V and 4 bases from J, with 18 bases between. CDR1 DFQATT and CDR2 SNEGSKA come from the germline V gene (reference sequence). This CDR3 is built from 16 residues. This CDR3 reads CSARGRDRHGTGELFF. The CDR3 DNA is TGCAGTGCTAGGGGCCGGGACCGACATGGCACCGGGGAGCTGTTTTTT.

This clonotype has a count of ten or more. The chain links TRBV7-2 to TRBJ2-3; 7 nucleotides align to TRBD2. The CDR3 has 17 residues. Germline V CDR1 and CDR2: SGHTA, FQGNSA. V lost 8 bases and J lost 4; bases outside the gene matches: 18. This chain's CDR3 is CASPGYGGFLVPDTQYF. In DNA form, the CDR3 reads TGTGCCAGCCCAGGGTACGGGGGGTTCCTAGTCCCAGATACGCAGTATTTT.

This chain uses TRBV10-3 with TRBJ2-5; a weak D match, TRBD1 (5 bases). CDR3 length: 13 residues. Trimming cost V 3 bases and J 2 bases, with 7 bases left between them. The germline gives CDR1 ENHRY, CDR2 SYGVKD. Here the CDR3 reads CAISDRGQETQYF. The CDR3 DNA follows: TGTGCCATCAGTGATAGGGGTCAAGAGACCCAGTACTTC.

There are a few counts of this clonotype. This chain links TRBV18 with TRBJ1-1; no clear D. CDR1 and CDR2 from the germline V gene are KGHSH and LQKENI. The CDR3 is 15 amino acids. Trimming shortened V by 4 bases and J by 2 bases, and 14 bases separated the two germline ends. For the CDR3, the DNA is TGTGCCAGCTCACAACTTGCCGGGGATAACACTGAAGCTTTCTTT. Translating it yields CASSQLAGDNTEAFF.

This clonotype was observed a few times. The rearrangement links TRBV28 to TRBJ1-1; 7 bases line up with TRBD1. This CDR3 has 15 amino acids. CDR1 and CDR2 (germline): MDHEN, SYDVKM. Trimming at V came to 5 bases and at J to 4 bases, leaving 10 bases not matched to a gene. The CDR3 region is CASSPLGQTSTEAFF. The CDR3 DNA reads TGTGCCAGCAGTCCCTTGGGACAGACGAGCACTGAAGCTTTCTTT.

This clonotype was recorded at least ten times. The chain employs TRBV10-3 and TRBJ1-2; 12 bases are shared with TRBD1. With 6 bases clipped from V and 2 bases from J, the junction kept 1 base outside the gene matches. The CDR3 totals 14 residues. Germline CDR1 and CDR2: ENHRY and SYGVKD. CDR3 in amino acids: CAIRGQGANYGYTF. CDR3 sequence (DNA): TGTGCCATCAGGGGACAGGGGGCGAACTATGGCTACACCTTC.

This clonotype was detected many times. The gene calls are TRBV28 and TRBJ2-7; 11 positions agree with TRBD1. The CDR3 length is 15 residues. V was clipped by 5 bases and J by 2 bases; unmatched bases: 5. Germline V gene lookup returns CDR1 MDHEN and CDR2 SYDVKM. CDR3 sequence reads: CASSHGTGGTYEQYV. The CDR3 DNA reads TGTGCCAGCAGTCATGGGACAGGGGGGACCTACGAGCAGTACGTC.